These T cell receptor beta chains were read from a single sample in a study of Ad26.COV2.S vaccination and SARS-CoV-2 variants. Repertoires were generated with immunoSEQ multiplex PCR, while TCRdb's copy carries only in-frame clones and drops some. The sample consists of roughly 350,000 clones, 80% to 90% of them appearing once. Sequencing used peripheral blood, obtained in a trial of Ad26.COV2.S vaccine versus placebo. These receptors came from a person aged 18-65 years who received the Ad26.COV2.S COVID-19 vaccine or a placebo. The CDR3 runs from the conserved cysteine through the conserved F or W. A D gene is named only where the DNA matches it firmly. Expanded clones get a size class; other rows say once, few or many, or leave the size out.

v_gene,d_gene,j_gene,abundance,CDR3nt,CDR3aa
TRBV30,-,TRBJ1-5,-,TGTGCCTGGAGACAGTATAGCAATCAGCCCCAGCATTTT,CAWRQYSNQPQHF
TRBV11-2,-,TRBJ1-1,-,TGTGCCAGCAGCGTGGTCGCATCAGGAATAAGCACTGAAGCTTTCTTT,CASSVVASGISTEAFF
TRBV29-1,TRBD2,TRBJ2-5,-,TGCAGCCTGGGACTAGCGGGGATTCAAGAGACCCAGTACTTC,CSLGLAGIQETQYF
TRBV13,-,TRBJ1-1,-,TGTGCCAGCAGCTTAAGCGAAACCTCGAACACTGAAGCTTTCTTT,CASSLSETSNTEAFF
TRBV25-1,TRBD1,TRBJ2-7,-,TGTGCCAGCGAAGGACAGGGTAATAACGTTGTCTACGAGCAGTACTTC,CASEGQGNNVVYEQYF
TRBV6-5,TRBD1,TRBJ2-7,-,TGTGCCAGCAGTTACTGGGACAGGGGGCATCCCTACGAGCAGTACTTC,CASSYWDRGHPYEQYF
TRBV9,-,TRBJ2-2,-,TGTGCCAGCAGTCTAGGGGGAGGGACCGGGGAGCTGTTTTTT,CASSLGGGTGELFF
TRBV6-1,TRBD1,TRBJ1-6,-,TGTGCCAGCAGTGACGACAGGGTTTGGTCACCCCTCCACTTT,CASSDDRVWSPLHF
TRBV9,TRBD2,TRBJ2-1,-,TGTGCCAGCAGCGTACCCACCAGCGGGGGACATGAGCAGTTCTTC,CASSVPTSGGHEQFF
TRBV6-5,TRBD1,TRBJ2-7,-,TGTGCCAGCAGTTCCCGAGACAGGGATCACTACGAGCAGTACTTC,CASSSRDRDHYEQYF
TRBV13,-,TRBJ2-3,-,TGTGCCAGCAGCTCAAGAGACAGGTCCACAGATACGCAGTATTTT,CASSSRDRSTDTQYF
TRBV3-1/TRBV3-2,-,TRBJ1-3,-,TGTGCCAGCGCAGGGTTGAATGGAAACACCATATATTTT,CASAGLNGNTIYF
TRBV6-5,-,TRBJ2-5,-,TGTGCCAGCAGTTACTCGAAGGGGTTCCAAGAGACCCAGTACTTC,CASSYSKGFQETQYF
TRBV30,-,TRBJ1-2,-,TGTGCCTGGAGTGTAGGGGCTGGCTACACCTTC,CAWSVGAGYTF
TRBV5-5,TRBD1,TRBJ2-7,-,TGTGCCAGCAGCTTGTCAGTGGGGACAGGGGTTTACTACGAGCAGTACTTC,CASSLSVGTGVYYEQYF
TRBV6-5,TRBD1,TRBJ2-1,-,TGTGCCAGCAAGCCCGGGACAGGGAGAGGTGAGCAGTTCTTC,CASKPGTGRGEQFF
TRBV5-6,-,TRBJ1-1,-,TGTGCCAGCAGCCCCGGACGGGGAGACACTGAAGCTTTCTTT,CASSPGRGDTEAFF
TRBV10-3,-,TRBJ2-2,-,TGTGCCATCAGTGAGTCGAGCACCACCGGGGAGCTGTTTTTT,CAISESSTTGELFF
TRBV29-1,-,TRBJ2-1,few,TGCAGCGTTGAGCCTAGCTCCTACAATGAGCAGTTCTTC,CSVEPSSYNEQFF
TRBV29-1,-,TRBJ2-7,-,TGCAGCGTTCTATTGGTGGGGGCCGCCTACGAGCAGTACTTC,CSVLLVGAAYEQYF
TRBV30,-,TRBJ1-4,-,TGTGCCTGGACGCGGGGAGCAACTAATGAAAAACTGTTTTTT,CAWTRGATNEKLFF
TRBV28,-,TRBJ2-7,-,TGTGCCAGCAGTTTCCAGGGGACCCACGAGCAGTACTTC,CASSFQGTHEQYF
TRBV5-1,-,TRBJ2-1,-,TGCGCCAGCGGGGACTCGGTCTACAATGAGCAGTTCTTC,CASGDSVYNEQFF
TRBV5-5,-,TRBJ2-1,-,TGTGCCAGCAGCTTGGACGGGCGGGCAAACAATGAGCAGTTCTTC,CASSLDGRANNEQFF
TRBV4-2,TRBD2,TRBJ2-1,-,TGTGCCAGCAGCACCTTGGGACTAGCGGGGGGGTACAATGAGCAGTTCTTC,CASSTLGLAGGYNEQFF
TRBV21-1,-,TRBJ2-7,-,TGTGCCAGCAGCAGGGGCGGGAGCGAGCAGTACTTC,CASSRGGSEQYF
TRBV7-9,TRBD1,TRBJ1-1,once,TGTGCCAGCAGCTTAGTGCAGGGGGCGCCTACTGAAGCTTTCTTT,CASSLVQGAPTEAFF
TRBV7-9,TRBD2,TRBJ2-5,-,TGTGCCAGCAGCTTCCTAGCGGGGGGTATCAAGGAGACCCAGTACTTC,CASSFLAGGIKETQYF
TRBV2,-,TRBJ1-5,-,TGTGCCAGCAGTTGGGACGGCAAAGTCAATCAGCCCCAGCATTTT,CASSWDGKVNQPQHF
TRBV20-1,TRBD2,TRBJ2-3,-,TGCAGTGCTAGTCGGACTAGCGGGTTAGGGGCAGATACGCAGTATTTT,CSASRTSGLGADTQYF